This T cell receptor beta chain was captured by sequencing in a study of shared clonotypes between healthy human individuals (dated by TCRdb to 2020 to 2021). About the investigation overall: The cohort included three men and a couple of women between 18 and 49 years of age. Between about 0.8 and 9 billion PBMCs per donor were obtained by leukapheresis. For each donor, three plates each were used for CD4 naive and CD4 memory, two plates were used for CD8 naive, and one plate was used for CD8 memory. To increase sequencing depth and limit assay-specific biases, different laboratories used diverse techniques to prepare libraries and sequence TCR repertoires. Blood TCR repertoires of a handful of healthy adults were deeply sequenced to estimate repertoire size and the extent of clonotype sharing between individuals. General conclusions and limits of the study: Only blood was sampled, and tissue TCR repertoires likely differ from those in blood. Estimated clonotype richness was generally larger for naive than for memory subsets. When a few donors were compared, the shared fraction of clonotypes was about 5.4% for naive CD4, approximately 3.3% for naive CD8, roughly 2.3% for memory CD4, and roughly 0.4% for memory CD8. Compared with non-shared clonotypes, clonotypes shared by all four sorted-subset donors had higher generation probabilities. Based on pairwise subsampling, the degree of clonotype sharing among donors was expected to be affected by sequencing depth. Rarefaction of sorted-subset datasets indicated incomplete sequencing despite the large sequencing depth. Because the study included a small number of donors, the genetic and exposure-history diversity represented was limited.

TCR CDR3 regions were amplified from genomic DNA by multiplex PCR using the deep immunoSEQ assay. For each cell subset, the extracted genomic DNA was distributed evenly across all wells of several immunoSEQ 96-well plates, and each plate served as one replicate. Each replicate PCR for sorted subsets received 200 ng genomic DNA, equal to roughly 30,000 T cell genomes. Purified libraries were quantified with a Qubit 3.0 fluorometer, sized on a Bioanalyzer 2100, and re-quantified with the KAPA Library Quantification kit. Every immunoSEQ 96-well plate was sequenced on a separate single-read 150-cycle Illumina NextSeq 550 flow cell. The paper's data handling went like this. Because the immunoSEQ output held only junctional sequences and lacked quality scores, the filtering could not match the filtering applied to full-length reads. Sequences were annotated with PyIR, a Python wrapper for IgBLAST v1.9, and V/J genes and CDR3 were assigned using IMGT germline references. Reads were filtered out if the reads had weak V/J assignments (E-value above 1e-6), no CDR3, stop codons, out-of-frame junctions, or ambiguous translated residues. V3J clonotypes were defined as sequences sharing the same inferred V gene, J gene, and CDR3 amino acid sequence. Percentage overlap between repertoires was computed as shared unique clonotypes divided by the size of the smaller repertoire. Richness of each repertoire was evaluated using RTK rarefaction, the Chao1 estimator, and Recon v2.1 estimates of unobserved clonotypes. Generation probabilities were computed with OLGA for all TCRbeta clonotypes obtained by the gDNA method from a few donors. TCRdb mirrors the immuneACCESS table, restricted to in-frame sequences. Some clones are absent from its copies; in checked studies, under half trace to an unresolved V gene, and the reason for the others is unknown. From that table come the V and J calls and clone size; the DNA was used to work out D and trimming. The table for this sample lists 2.3 million or so clones; 93% of them were counted only once. The top ten clonotypes cover about 0.39% of the sample.

Concerning this clone itself: What antigen it recognizes has not been identified. One base away there is no much larger clone; base qualities are not given.

The donors were healthy, HIV-negative adults with no recently reported acute infections or vaccinations. All donors were Caucasian adults living in Nashville, Tennessee, USA. CD4+ T cells were enriched by magnetic negative selection; naive cells were then positively selected on CD45RA, and the negative fraction formed the memory subset. After blood collection by leukapheresis, PBMCs were isolated using Ficoll-Histopaque density gradient centrifugation and then cryopreserved in the vapor phase of liquid nitrogen. Analytical flow cytometry was used to check the purity and quantity of every magnetically sorted T cell population. Each sorted fraction had its genomic DNA isolated and then quantified by UV absorbance on a Nanodrop 2000c. The origin of this receptor is a man aged 18 to 30 in good health. Some clones in this sample may be carry-over from other donors' samples. The sequencing sample was made of naive CD4+ T cells from PBMCs. The cell subset or site label for this specimen denotes: CD45RA+ positively selected.

The DNA is TGTGCCAGTAGTATACTCTTTCCTCCGTTCCAGCCCCAGCATTTT. Its protein reads: CASSILFPPFQPQHF. The sequence joins TRBV19 to TRBJ1-5, with the D gene too uncertain to name. Including cysteine and phenylalanine, the CDR3 has 15 amino acids. The DNA shown is the 45-base CDR3, in frame from base 1. V is reduced by 2 bases and J by 7 bases, leaving a spacing of 15 bases between them. CDR1 LNHDA and CDR2 SQIVND were looked up in the germline V gene (reference sequence).